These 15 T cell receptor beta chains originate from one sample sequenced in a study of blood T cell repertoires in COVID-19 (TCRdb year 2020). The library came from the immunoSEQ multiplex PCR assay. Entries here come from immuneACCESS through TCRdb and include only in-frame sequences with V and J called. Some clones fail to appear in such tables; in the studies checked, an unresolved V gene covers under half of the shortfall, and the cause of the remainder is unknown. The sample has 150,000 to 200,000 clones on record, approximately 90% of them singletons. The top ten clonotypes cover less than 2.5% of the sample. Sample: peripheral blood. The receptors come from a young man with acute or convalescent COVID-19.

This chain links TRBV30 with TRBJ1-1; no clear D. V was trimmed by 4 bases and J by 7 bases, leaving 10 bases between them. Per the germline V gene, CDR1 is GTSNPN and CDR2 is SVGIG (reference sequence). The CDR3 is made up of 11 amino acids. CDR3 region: CAWIWRDEAFF. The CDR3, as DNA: TGTGCCTGGATTTGGCGGGATGAAGCTTTCTTT.

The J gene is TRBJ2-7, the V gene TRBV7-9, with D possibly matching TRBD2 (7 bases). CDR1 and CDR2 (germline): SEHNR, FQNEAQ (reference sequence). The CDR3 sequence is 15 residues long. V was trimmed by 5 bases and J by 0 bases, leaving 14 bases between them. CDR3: CASSPKGGTSYEQYF. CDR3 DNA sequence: TGTGCCAGCAGCCCCAAGGGGGGGACCTCCTACGAGCAGTACTTC.

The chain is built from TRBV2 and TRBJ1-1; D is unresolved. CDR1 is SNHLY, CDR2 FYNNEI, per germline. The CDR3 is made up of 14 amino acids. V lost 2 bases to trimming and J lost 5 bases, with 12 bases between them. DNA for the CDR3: TGTGCCAGCAGTGAACGACTCGGAAGGACTGAAGCTTTCTTT. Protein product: CASSERLGRTEAFF.

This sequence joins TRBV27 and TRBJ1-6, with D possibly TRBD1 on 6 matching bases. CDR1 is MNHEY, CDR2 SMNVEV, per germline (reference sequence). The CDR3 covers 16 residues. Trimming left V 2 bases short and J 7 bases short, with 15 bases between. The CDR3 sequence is CASSLGGGAVNSPLHF. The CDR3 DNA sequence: TGTGCCAGCAGTTTAGGTGGGGGGGCGGTGAATTCACCCCTCCACTTT.

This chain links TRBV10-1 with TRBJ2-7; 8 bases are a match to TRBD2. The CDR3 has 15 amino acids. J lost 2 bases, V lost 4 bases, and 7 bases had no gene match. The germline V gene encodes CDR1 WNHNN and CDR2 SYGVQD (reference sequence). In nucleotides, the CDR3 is TGCGCCAGCAGTGGAATCGGGACTAGAACCTACGAGCAGTACTTC. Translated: CASSGIGTRTYEQYF.

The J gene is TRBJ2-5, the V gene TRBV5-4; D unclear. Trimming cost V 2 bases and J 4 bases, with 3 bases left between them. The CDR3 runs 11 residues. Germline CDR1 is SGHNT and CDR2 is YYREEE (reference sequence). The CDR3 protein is CASSFGETQYF. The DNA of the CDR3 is TGTGCCAGCAGCTTCGGAGAGACCCAGTACTTC.

CDR3 DNA sequence: TGTGCCAGCAGCTCTCCGGGACAGATTTATTCACCCCTCCACTTT. It encodes CASSSPGQIYSPLHF. V gene TRBV7-2 combines with J gene TRBJ1-6; 7 bases are shared with TRBD1. Germline assignment: CDR1 SGHTA and CDR2 FQGNSA. CDR3 size: 15 residues. The V gene end was trimmed by 4 bases and the J gene end by 8 bases; junction bases not matched to a gene: 8.

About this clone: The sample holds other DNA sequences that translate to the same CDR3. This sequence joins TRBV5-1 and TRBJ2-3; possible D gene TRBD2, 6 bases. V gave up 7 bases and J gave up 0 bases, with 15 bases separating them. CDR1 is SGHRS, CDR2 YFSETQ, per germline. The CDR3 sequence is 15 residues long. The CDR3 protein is CASSPGGLSTDTQYF. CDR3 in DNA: TGCGCCAGCTCTCCCGGGGGATTGAGCACAGATACGCAGTATTTT.

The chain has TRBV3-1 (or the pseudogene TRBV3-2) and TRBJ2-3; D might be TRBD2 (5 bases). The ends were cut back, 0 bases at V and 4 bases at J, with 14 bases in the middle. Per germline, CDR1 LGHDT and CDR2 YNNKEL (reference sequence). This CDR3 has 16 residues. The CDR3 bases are TGTGCCAGCAGCCAAGATAGAGGGTGGGATCCAGATACGCAGTATTTT. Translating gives CASSQDRGWDPDTQYF.

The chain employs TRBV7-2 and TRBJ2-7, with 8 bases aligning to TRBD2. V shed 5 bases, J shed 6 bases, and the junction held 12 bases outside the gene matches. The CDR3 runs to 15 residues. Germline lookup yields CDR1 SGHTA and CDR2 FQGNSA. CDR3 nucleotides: TGTGCCAGCAGCACCTCAGCGGGAGTGACGGGCGAGCAGTACTTC. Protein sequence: CASSTSAGVTGEQYF. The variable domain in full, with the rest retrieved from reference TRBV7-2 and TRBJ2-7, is GAGVSQSPSNKVTEKGKDVELRCDPISGHTALYWYRQSLGQGLEFLIYFQGNSAPDKSGLPSDRFSAERTGGSVSTLTIQRTQQEDSAVYLCASSTSAGVTGEQYFGPGTRLTVT.

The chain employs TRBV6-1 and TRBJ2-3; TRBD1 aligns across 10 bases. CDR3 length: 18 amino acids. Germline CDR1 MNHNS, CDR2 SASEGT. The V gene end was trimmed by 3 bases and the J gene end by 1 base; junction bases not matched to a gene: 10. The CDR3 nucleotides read TGTGCCAGCAGTGAGGCCCGGGACAGGGGTTTTCGCACAGATACGCAGTATTTT. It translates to CASSEARDRGFRTDTQYF.

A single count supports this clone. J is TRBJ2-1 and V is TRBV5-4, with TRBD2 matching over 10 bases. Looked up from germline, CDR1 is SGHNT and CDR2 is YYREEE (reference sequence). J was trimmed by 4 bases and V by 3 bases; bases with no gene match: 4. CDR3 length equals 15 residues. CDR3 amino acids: CASSSSGSEYNEQFF. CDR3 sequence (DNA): TGTGCCAGCAGCTCTAGCGGGAGTGAATACAATGAGCAGTTCTTC.

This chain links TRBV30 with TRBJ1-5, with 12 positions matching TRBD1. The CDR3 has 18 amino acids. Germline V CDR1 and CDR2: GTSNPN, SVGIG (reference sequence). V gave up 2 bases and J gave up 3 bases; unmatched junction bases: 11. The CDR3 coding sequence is TGTGCCTGGAGTCTGCCGGGACAGGGGGCTTCGATCAATCAGCCCCAGCATTTT. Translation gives CAWSLPGQGASINQPQHF.

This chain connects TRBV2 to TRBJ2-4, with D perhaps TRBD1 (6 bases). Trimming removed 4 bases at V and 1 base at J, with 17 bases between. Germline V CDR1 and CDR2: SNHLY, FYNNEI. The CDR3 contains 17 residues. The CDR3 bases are TGTGCCAGCAGTGGGGCCGGTACAGGGCCGGCCAAAAACATTCAGTACTTC. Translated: CASSGAGTGPAKNIQYF.

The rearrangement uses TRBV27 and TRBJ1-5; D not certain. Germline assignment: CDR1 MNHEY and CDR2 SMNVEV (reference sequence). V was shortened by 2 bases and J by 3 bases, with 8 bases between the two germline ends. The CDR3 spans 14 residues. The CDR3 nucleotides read TGTGCCAGCAGTTTAACGAGCCCCAATCAGCCCCAGCATTTT. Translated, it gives CASSLTSPNQPQHF.